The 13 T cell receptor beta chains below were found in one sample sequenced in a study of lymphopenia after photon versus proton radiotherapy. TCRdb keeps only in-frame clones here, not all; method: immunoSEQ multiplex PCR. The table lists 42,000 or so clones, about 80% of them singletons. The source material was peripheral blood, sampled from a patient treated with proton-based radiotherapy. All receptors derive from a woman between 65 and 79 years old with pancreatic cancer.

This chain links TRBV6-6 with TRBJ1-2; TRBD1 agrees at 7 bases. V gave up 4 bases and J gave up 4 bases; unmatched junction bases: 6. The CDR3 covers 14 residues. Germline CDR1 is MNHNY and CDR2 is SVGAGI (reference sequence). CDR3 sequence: CASSFQGGGYGYTF. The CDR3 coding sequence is TGTGCCAGCAGTTTCCAGGGGGGAGGCTATGGCTACACCTTC.

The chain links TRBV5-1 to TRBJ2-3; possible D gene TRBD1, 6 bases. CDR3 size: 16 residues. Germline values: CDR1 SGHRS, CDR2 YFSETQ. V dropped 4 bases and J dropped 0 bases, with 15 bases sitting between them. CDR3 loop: CASSGTGQTSTDTQYF. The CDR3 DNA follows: TGCGCCAGCAGCGGTACGGGACAAACTAGCACAGATACGCAGTATTTT.

The CDR3 protein is CASSSGQGRLGDTIYF. CDR3 sequence (DNA): TGTGCCAGCAGCTCCGGACAGGGGAGACTCGGTGACACCATATATTTT. The chain employs TRBV5-5 and TRBJ1-3; 9 positions agree with TRBD1. There are 16 residues in the CDR3. Germline V gives CDR1 SGHKS, CDR2 YYEKEE (reference sequence). Trimming cost V 3 bases and J 8 bases; bases outside gene matches: 12.

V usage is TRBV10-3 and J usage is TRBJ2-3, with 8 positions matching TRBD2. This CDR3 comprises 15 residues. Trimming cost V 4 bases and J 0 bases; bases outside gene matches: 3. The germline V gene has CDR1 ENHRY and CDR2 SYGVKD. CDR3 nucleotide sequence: TGTGCCATCAGTGCGACTAGCGCTAGCACAGATACGCAGTATTTT. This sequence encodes CAISATSASTDTQYF.

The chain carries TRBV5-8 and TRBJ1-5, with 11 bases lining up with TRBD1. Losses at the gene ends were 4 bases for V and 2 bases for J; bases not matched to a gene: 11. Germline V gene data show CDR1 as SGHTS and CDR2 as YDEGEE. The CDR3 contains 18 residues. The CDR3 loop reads CASSPGQGALIGNQPQHF. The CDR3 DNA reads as TGTGCCAGCAGCCCCGGACAGGGGGCTTTGATAGGCAATCAGCCCCAGCATTTT.

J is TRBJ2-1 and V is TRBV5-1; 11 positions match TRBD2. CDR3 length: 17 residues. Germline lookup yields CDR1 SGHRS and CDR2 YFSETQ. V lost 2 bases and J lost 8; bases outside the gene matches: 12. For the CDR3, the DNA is TGCGCCAGCAGCTTCGGAAATAGCGGGAGGGCTTCAGATGAGCAGTTCTTC. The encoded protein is CASSFGNSGRASDEQFF.

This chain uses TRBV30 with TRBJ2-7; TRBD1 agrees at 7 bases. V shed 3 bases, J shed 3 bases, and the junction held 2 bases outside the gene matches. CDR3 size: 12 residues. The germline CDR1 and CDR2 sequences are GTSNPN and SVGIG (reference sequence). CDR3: CAWRGDSYEQYF. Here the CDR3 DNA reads TGTGCCTGGAGGGGGGACAGCTACGAGCAGTACTTC. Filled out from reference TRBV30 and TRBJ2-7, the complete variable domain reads SQTIHQWPATLVQPVGSPLSLECTVEGTSNPNLYWYRQAAGRGLQLLFYSVGIGQISSEVPQNLSASRPQDRQFILSSKKLLLSDSGFYLCAWRGDSYEQYFGPGTRLTVT.

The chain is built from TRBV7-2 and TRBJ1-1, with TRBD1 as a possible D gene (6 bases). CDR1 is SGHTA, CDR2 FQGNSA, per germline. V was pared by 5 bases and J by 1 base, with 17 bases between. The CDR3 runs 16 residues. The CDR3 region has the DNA TGTGCCAGCAGCCCCAGGACCGGGACACCGAACACTGAAGCTTTCTTT. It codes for CASSPRTGTPNTEAFF.

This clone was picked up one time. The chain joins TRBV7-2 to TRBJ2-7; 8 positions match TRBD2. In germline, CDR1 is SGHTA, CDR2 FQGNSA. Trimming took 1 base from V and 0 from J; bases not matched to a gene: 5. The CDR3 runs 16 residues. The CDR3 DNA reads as TGTGCCAGCAGCTTAGGCCCTAGCGGGCCCTCCTACGAGCAGTACTTC. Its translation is CASSLGPSGPSYEQYF. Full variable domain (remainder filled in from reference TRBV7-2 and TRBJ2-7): GAGVSQSPSNKVTEKGKDVELRCDPISGHTALYWYRQSLGQGLEFLIYFQGNSAPDKSGLPSDRFSAERTGGSVSTLTIQRTQQEDSAVYLCASSLGPSGPSYEQYFGPGTRLTVT.

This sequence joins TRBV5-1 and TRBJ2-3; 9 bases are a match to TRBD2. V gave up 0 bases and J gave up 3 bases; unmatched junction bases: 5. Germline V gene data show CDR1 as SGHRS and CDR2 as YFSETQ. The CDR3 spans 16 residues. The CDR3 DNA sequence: TGCGCCAGCAGCTTGGAGGGTAGCGGGAGAACAGATACGCAGTATTTT. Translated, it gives CASSLEGSGRTDTQYF.

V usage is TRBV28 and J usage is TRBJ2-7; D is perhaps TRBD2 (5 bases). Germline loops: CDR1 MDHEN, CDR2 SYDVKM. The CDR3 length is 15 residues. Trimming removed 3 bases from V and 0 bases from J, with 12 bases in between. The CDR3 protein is CASSFWSGSSYEQYF. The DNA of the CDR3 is TGTGCCAGCAGTTTTTGGTCGGGGAGCTCCTACGAGCAGTACTTC.

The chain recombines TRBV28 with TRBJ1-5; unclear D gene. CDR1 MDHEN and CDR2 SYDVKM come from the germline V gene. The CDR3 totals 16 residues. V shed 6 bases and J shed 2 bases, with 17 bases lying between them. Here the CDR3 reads CASSPLDLWGNQPQHF. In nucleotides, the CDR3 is TGTGCCAGCAGCCCCTTGGACCTCTGGGGCAATCAGCCCCAGCATTTT. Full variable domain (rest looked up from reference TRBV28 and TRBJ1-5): DVKVTQSSRYLVKRTGEKVFLECVQDMDHENMFWYRQDPGLGLRLIYFSYDVKMKEKGDIPEGYSVSREKKERFSLILESASTNQTSMYLCASSPLDLWGNQPQHFGDGTRLSIL.

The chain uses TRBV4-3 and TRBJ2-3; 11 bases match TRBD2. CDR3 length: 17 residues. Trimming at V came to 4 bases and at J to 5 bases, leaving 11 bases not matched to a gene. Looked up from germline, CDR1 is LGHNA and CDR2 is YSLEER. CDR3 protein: CASSPWTSGPARDTQYF. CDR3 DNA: TGCGCCAGCAGCCCATGGACTAGCGGGCCTGCCCGAGATACGCAGTATTTT.